Listed below are T cell receptor beta chains from one sample, sequenced in a study of T cell responses to AZD1222 COVID-19 vaccine. Some clones are missing from TCRdb's copy, which holds only in-frame ones; the method was immunoSEQ multiplex PCR. The repertoire consists of some 64,000 clones, with around nine tenths occurring once and the leading ten covering 6.3%. The specimen was peripheral blood, collected 28 days after the second dose of the MenACWY control vaccine. These receptors all come from an adult who received the MenACWY meningococcal vaccine as a control. Each CDR3 is given with its conserved first and last residue. Fields, in order: CDR3 protein, CDR3 DNA, V gene, J gene, clone size, D gene. The D gene is left open where the match is weak. The listing skips clone size in some rows; elsewhere it reads once, few, many or a size class.

CDR3: CASSQERAKNEQYF; DNA: TGTGCCAGTAGCCAAGAAAGGGCGAAAAACGAGCAGTACTTC; V: TRBV19; J: TRBJ2-7; size: -; D: -
CDR3: CASSVTGGLNTGELFF; DNA: TGTGCCAGCAGTGTCACAGGGGGCCTGAACACCGGGGAGCTGTTTTTT; V: TRBV27; J: TRBJ2-2; size: -; D: TRBD1
CDR3: CASSGLDTGPTSHNEQFF; DNA: TGTGCCAGCAGTGGACTAGACACAGGCCCGACTAGCCACAATGAGCAGTTCTTC; V: TRBV25-1; J: TRBJ2-1; size: -; D: TRBD2
CDR3: CASTSRPNNEKLFF; DNA: TGTGCCAGCACCTCTAGGCCGAACAATGAAAAACTGTTTTTT; V: TRBV6-6; J: TRBJ1-4; size: -; D: -
CDR3: CASSGGGGQPQHF; DNA: TGTGCCAGCAGCGGGGGCGGGGGTCAGCCCCAGCATTTT; V: TRBV12-3/TRBV12-4; J: TRBJ1-5; size: -; D: -
CDR3: CSVGVGSTSTGELFF; DNA: TGCAGCGTTGGGGTAGGGAGTACGTCCACCGGGGAGCTGTTTTTT; V: TRBV29-1; J: TRBJ2-2; size: -; D: -
CDR3: CASSVSDTGNQPQHF; DNA: TGTGCCAGCAGCGTATCCGACACCGGCAATCAGCCCCAGCATTTT; V: TRBV9; J: TRBJ1-5; size: -; D: -
CDR3: CASSGGGGEQFF; DNA: TGTGCCAGCTCAGGGGGGGGCGGTGAGCAGTTCTTC; V: TRBV21-1; J: TRBJ2-1; size: -; D: -
CDR3: CASSYSPEATNEKLFF; DNA: TGTGCCAGCAGTTACTCCCCTGAGGCAACTAATGAAAAACTGTTTTTT; V: TRBV6-6; J: TRBJ1-4; size: -; D: -
CDR3: CASSYRDSTIYF; DNA: TGTGCCAGCAGTTACAGGGACTCCACCATATATTTT; V: TRBV12-3/TRBV12-4; J: TRBJ1-3; size: -; D: -
CDR3: CASSQGGTRQPQHF; DNA: TGTGCCAGCAGCCAAGGGGGGACGCGGCAGCCCCAGCATTTT; V: TRBV11-2; J: TRBJ1-5; size: -; D: -
CDR3: CASTITSGSYNEQFF; DNA: TGTGCCAGTACGATCACTAGCGGCTCCTACAATGAGCAGTTCTTC; V: TRBV19; J: TRBJ2-1; size: -; D: TRBD2
CDR3: CASSLRVSDSGYTF; DNA: TGTGCCAGCAGCCTCAGGGTGTCTGACTCTGGCTACACCTTC; V: TRBV14; J: TRBJ1-2; size: -; D: -
CDR3: CASSPDRSGELFF; DNA: TGTGCCAGTAGTCCGGATCGGTCCGGGGAGCTGTTTTTT; V: TRBV19; J: TRBJ2-2; size: -; D: -
CDR3: CASSLDGGGADTQYF; DNA: TGTGCCAGCAGCTTAGATGGGGGGGGTGCAGATACGCAGTATTTT; V: TRBV7-2; J: TRBJ2-3; size: -; D: TRBD2
CDR3: CATSGRGRRGLYGYTF; DNA: TGTGCCACCAGTGGTCGGGGAAGACGGGGACTCTATGGCTACACCTTC; V: TRBV24-1; J: TRBJ1-2; size: -; D: -
CDR3: CASRLRESPLHF; DNA: TGTGCCAGCAGGCTCCGGGAATCACCCCTCCACTTT; V: TRBV6-6; J: TRBJ1-6; size: few; D: -
CDR3: CASTWGLGAYEQYF; DNA: TGTGCCAGTACCTGGGGACTAGGTGCCTACGAGCAGTACTTC; V: TRBV19; J: TRBJ2-7; size: -; D: TRBD2
CDR3: CASSYGLAGTYEQYF; DNA: TGTGCCAGCAGTTACGGACTAGCGGGGACCTACGAGCAGTACTTC; V: TRBV28; J: TRBJ2-7; size: -; D: TRBD2
CDR3: CASSLSGSGDGYTF; DNA: TGTGCCAGCAGTTTATCGGGCTCGGGGGATGGCTACACCTTC; V: TRBV28; J: TRBJ1-2; size: -; D: -
CDR3: CASSLSAGATEAFF; DNA: TGTGCCAGCAGCCTATCCGCAGGGGCCACTGAAGCTTTCTTT; V: TRBV7-3; J: TRBJ1-1; size: -; D: -
CDR3: CASSLTGGSEAFF; DNA: TGTGCCAGCAGCCTTACAGGGGGCTCGGAAGCTTTCTTT; V: TRBV6-5; J: TRBJ1-1; size: -; D: TRBD1
CDR3: CASSRDRASYEQYF; DNA: TGTGCCAGCAGTCGGGACAGGGCTAGTTACGAGCAGTACTTC; V: TRBV5-6; J: TRBJ2-7; size: -; D: TRBD1
CDR3: CASRADPFYEQYF; DNA: TGTGCCAGCAGGGCCGATCCCTTCTACGAGCAGTACTTC; V: TRBV6-4; J: TRBJ2-7; size: -; D: -
CDR3: CASSSSGGWNEQFF; DNA: TGTGCCAGCAGTTCCTCGGGGGGGTGGAATGAGCAGTTCTTC; V: TRBV6-5; J: TRBJ2-1; size: -; D: TRBD2
CDR3: CASSQGPRGNSPLHF; DNA: TGTGCCAGCAGCCAGGGGCCCCGGGGAAATTCACCCCTCCACTTT; V: TRBV6-5; J: TRBJ1-6; size: -; D: -
CDR3: CASRASAGGQETQYF; DNA: TGTGCCAGCAGGGCATCGGCGGGAGGCCAAGAGACCCAGTACTTC; V: TRBV6-5; J: TRBJ2-5; size: -; D: TRBD2